The clone carrying this T cell receptor (beta chain) appeared many times. CDR1 is MNHNY, CDR2 SVGAGI, per germline (reference sequence). This CDR3 is built from 17 residues. The V segment lost 2 bases and the J segment 5 bases; nucleotides outside the gene matches: 11. MiXCR re-clonotyped the PCR reads for TCRdb. The profile shows about 40,000 clones, about an eighth of them singletons. The data belong to a study of metastatic and nonmetastatic thyroid tumors. Thyroid surgery was performed in patients who had received no treatment beforehand. The origin of this receptor is a female donor with papillary thyroid cancer or a benign thyroid nodule (not recorded which). Some clones in this sample may be carry-over from other donors' samples. The V gene is TRBV6-6, the J gene TRBJ2-1; 8 bases map to TRBD2. The sequencing sample was made of blood. The CDR3 sequence: CASSYRTSQGLNNEQFF. CDR3 nucleotides: TGTGCCAGCAGTTACCGGACTAGCCAGGGGCTCAACAATGAGCAGTTCTTC.